A selection of T cell receptor beta chains follows, all from one sample in a study of radiation and T cells in renal cell carcinoma. Profiled with immunoSEQ multiplex PCR; TCRdb holds only in-frame clones, not every one. The table includes about 150,000 clones, 88% detected once. Sequenced material: blood, taken from a patient whose treatment included radiotherapy and nephrectomy. These receptors were taken from a woman in her seventies with renal cell carcinoma. The CDR3 runs from the conserved cysteine through the conserved F or W. D genes are given only for firm matches. Clone size is shown for a subset of rows, as once, few, many or a class of expanded clone.

V gene	CDR3 length	J gene	D gene	clone size	CDR3 protein	CDR3 DNA
TRBV29-1	14	TRBJ1-2	TRBD1	once	CSVVFLDRVYGYTF	TGCAGCGTTGTTTTTTTGGACAGGGTCTATGGCTACACCTTC
TRBV6-5	13	TRBJ2-3	NA	NA	CASSSFRADTQYF	TGTGCCAGCAGTTCTTTTAGGGCAGATACGCAGTATTTT
TRBV30	13	TRBJ2-7	TRBD2	once	CAWSPNGGAVAYF	TGTGCCTGGAGTCCTAACGGGGGGGCGGTGGCGTACTTC
TRBV6-5	15	TRBJ2-1	NA	NA	CASSHGGNLRNEQFF	TGTGCCAGCAGTCACGGGGGCAATCTGAGGAATGAGCAGTTCTTC
TRBV6-1	13	TRBJ2-7	TRBD1	NA	CASSTRTGSEQYF	TGTGCCAGCAGTACCCGGACAGGCAGCGAGCAGTACTTC
TRBV19	16	TRBJ2-5	NA	NA	CASSSPLANLRETQYF	TGTGCCAGTAGTAGCCCGCTAGCGAACCTCCGGGAGACCCAGTACTTC
TRBV10-3	19	TRBJ2-6	TRBD2	NA	CAISEGSSGGFLGANVLTF	TGTGCCATCAGTGAGGGTTCAAGCGGGGGTTTTCTTGGGGCCAACGTCCTGACTTTC
TRBV6-5	14	TRBJ2-1	NA	NA	CASCRDSSYNEQFF	TGTGCCAGTTGCCGGGACTCATCCTACAATGAGCAGTTCTTC
TRBV11-3	13	TRBJ2-7	NA	NA	CASSLGVGLEQYF	TGTGCCAGCAGCTTAGGCGTGGGGCTCGAGCAGTACTTC
TRBV6-5	11	TRBJ2-7	NA	NA	CASSYVGEQYF	TGTGCCAGCAGTTACGTGGGGGAGCAGTACTTC
TRBV6-1	16	TRBJ1-4	NA	NA	CASSERAPGAGEKLFF	TGTGCCAGCAGTGAAAGGGCCCCAGGGGCCGGTGAAAAACTGTTTTTT
TRBV5-4	15	TRBJ2-6	NA	NA	CASSPQGSGANVLTF	TGTGCCAGCAGCCCTCAGGGCTCTGGGGCCAACGTCCTGACTTTC
TRBV9	15	TRBJ2-7	TRBD2	NA	CASSAGLAGNYEQYF	TGTGCCAGCAGCGCCGGACTAGCGGGGAACTACGAGCAGTACTTC
TRBV6-5	15	TRBJ2-5	NA	NA	CASSRDWVIQETQYF	TGTGCCAGCAGCCGGGACTGGGTAATCCAAGAGACCCAGTACTTC
TRBV7-6	15	TRBJ1-1	NA	once	CASSAAGALNTEAFF	TGTGCCAGCAGCGCGGCGGGGGCATTGAACACTGAAGCTTTCTTT
TRBV6-5	12	TRBJ1-6	NA	NA	CASRELDSPLHF	TGTGCCAGCAGGGAGTTGGATTCACCCCTCCACTTT
TRBV6-5	15	TRBJ1-2	NA	NA	CASATLGQTNYGYTF	TGTGCCAGCGCTACTCTCGGACAAACGAACTATGGCTACACCTTC
TRBV7-6	16	TRBJ1-5	NA	few	CASSLEGERVNQPQHF	TGTGCCAGCAGCTTAGAGGGGGAAAGAGTAAATCAGCCCCAGCATTTT
TRBV11-3	13	TRBJ2-3	TRBD2	NA	CASSLGTSHTQYF	TGTGCCAGCAGCCTGGGGACTAGCCATACGCAGTATTTT
TRBV5-1	15	TRBJ1-2	TRBD1	few	CASSPGQGSFSGYTF	TGCGCCAGCAGCCCCGGACAGGGTTCGTTCTCTGGCTACACCTTC
TRBV19	16	TRBJ1-2	TRBD1	few	CASRADRVIGSYGYTF	TGTGCCAGTAGGGCGGACAGGGTGATCGGCAGCTATGGCTACACCTTC
TRBV5-1	21	TRBJ2-1	NA	NA	CASSLWSRGWEGTISTNEQFF	TGCGCCAGCAGCTTGTGGTCGAGGGGGTGGGAAGGGACTATATCGACTAATGAGCAGTTCTTC
TRBV29-1	16	TRBJ2-3	TRBD1	NA	CSVGLTGAMGTGTQYF	TGCAGCGTGGGTCTGACAGGGGCGATGGGTACGGGTACGCAGTATTTT
TRBV4-2	20	TRBJ2-5	TRBD2	NA	CASSLEPPSGGAARGETQYF	TGTGCCAGCAGCCTAGAGCCCCCTAGCGGGGGGGCCGCGCGGGGGGAGACCCAGTACTTC
TRBV7-3	15	TRBJ2-1	NA	NA	CASSRNPQGGNEQFF	TGTGCCAGCAGCCGAAACCCCCAGGGGGGCAATGAGCAGTTCTTC
TRBV19	11	TRBJ1-2	NA	NA	CASSSSYGYTF	TGTGCCAGTAGTAGCTCATATGGCTACACCTTC
TRBV7-6	14	TRBJ1-1	TRBD1	NA	CASSFGQGATEAFF	TGTGCCAGCAGCTTTGGGCAGGGGGCCACTGAAGCTTTCTTT
TRBV6-6	15	TRBJ2-7	TRBD2	NA	CASRGTSGVSYEQYF	TGTGCCAGCAGGGGGACTAGCGGTGTATCCTACGAGCAGTACTTC
TRBV19	14	TRBJ2-3	NA	NA	CASSTGPSPDTQYF	TGTGCCAGTAGTACGGGACCCAGCCCAGATACGCAGTATTTT
TRBV2	13	TRBJ1-5	NA	NA	CASGALGDQPQHF	TGTGCCAGCGGGGCCCTTGGCGATCAGCCCCAGCATTTT
TRBV7-9	11	TRBJ1-4	NA	NA	CASRSGEKLFF	TGTGCCAGCAGGAGCGGGGAAAAACTGTTTTTT
TRBV9	12	TRBJ1-1	NA	NA	CASGVTVNEAFF	TGTGCCAGCGGGGTGACAGTTAATGAAGCTTTCTTT